This T cell receptor (beta chain) was documented in a study of graft-versus-host responses after intestinal transplantation. As for the study in general: Among the recipients, all got anti-thymocyte globulin induction and then tacrolimus and steroids for two to four years.

The assay was immunoSEQ multiplex PCR, and TCRdb's table has in-frame clones only and misses some. Of 10,000 to 15,000 clones detected, more than 85% appear once; the ten largest clones hold approximately 20%. CDR3 length: 20 residues. V gave up 1 base and J gave up 1 base; unmatched junction bases: 16. CDR1 and CDR2 from the germline V gene are SGHTS and YDEGEE. Notes on the study in general: The study associated peak circulating GvH clone levels with early post-transplant HvG declines. In recipient marrow, GvH clones were found, and some appeared first in ileum or blood. Clonal ratios of graft-versus-host to host-versus-graft in allografts were high for patients exhibiting graft-donor T cell macrochimerism.

Of note for this clone: What it binds is not known.

The specimen was PBMCs, collected just under 110 days after intestinal transplant. This rearrangement joins TRBV5-8 to TRBJ1-1; 10 nucleotides agree with TRBD1. This TCR derives from a human patient who received an intestinal transplant, so some T cells may come from the graft donor. Here the CDR3 reads CASSLRGLTGGFRQNTEAFF. CDR3 coding DNA: TGTGCCAGCAGCTTGCGGGGGCTGACAGGGGGCTTTCGGCAGAACACTGAAGCTTTCTTT.